The entry below describes one T cell receptor beta chain. Its antigen target is currently unknown. Per-base qualities were not stored, and no clone one base away is much larger. This sample is part of a study of blood T cell repertoires in COVID-19 (dated by TCRdb to about 2020). Regarding the complete study: Samples from collaborators originated in the United States, Italy and Spain and spanned both the acute and convalescent phases of COVID-19. The prospective study material was composed of cDNA or gDNA derived from T cells, B-cell-depleted T cells, or PBMCs. Deeply sampled blood TCRbeta repertoires from subjects exposed to, actively infected with, or recovered from COVID-19 were included in the dataset. The repertoires were made available in a free public database intended to serve as a resource for research on the immune response to SARS-CoV-2. Samples came from the ongoing ImmuneRACE study (first 160 participants) plus 1,254 subjects from 6 global collaborators. The sample metadata nearly always contained a de-identified subject ID, COVID-19 status, age in years and sex. Where HLA class I and class II types were available, the types were taken from metadata supplied by the sample provider, not from assay-based typing.

The CDR3 runs 12 amino acids, cysteine and phenylalanine included. Solely the CDR3 DNA is kept, with 36 bases framed from the first base. From a lookup of the germline V gene, CDR1 and CDR2 are MNHEY and SVGEGT. Relative to germline, V is 6 bases shorter and J is 7 bases shorter, with 9 bases between their ends. The immunoSEQ Assay, a bias-controlled multiplex PCR, was used to amplify TCRbeta CDR3 regions from genomic DNA. Concerning the study's data processing: The number of nucleated cells in each sample was estimated from the amplification of reference gene primers within the assay. Sequence reads were collapsed and filtered to measure the absolute abundance of every unique TCRbeta CDR3 rearrangement. For each sample, productive Simpson clonality was calculated by taking the square root of Simpson's diversity index across productive rearrangements. This immuneACCESS table, as held by TCRdb, lists in-frame sequences with V and J called but not all clones. Of the missing ones, under half trace to an unresolved V gene in checked studies; the others have no known cause. V and J calls and clone size come straight from that table; D and trimming were deduced from the DNA. In all, the sample holds approximately 230,000 clones, and 87% of those were seen once. The top ten clonotypes cover 3% to 3.5% of the sample.

Collaborating institutions collected whole blood in K2EDTA tubes following their own protocols. For TCRbeta analysis, collaborators shipped samples as frozen whole blood, isolated PBMCs, or DNA extracted from either of those sample types. What the study reported, not specific to this receptor: The amount of clinical and demographic metadata varied by source and participant and was provided uncurated.

Sequencing used peripheral blood. This clonotype originated in a man aged 18 to 30 with active or convalescent COVID-19. The receptor chain draws on TRBV6-2 or TRBV6-3 and TRBJ1-4; no D gene is confidently identified. CDR3 reads: CASSSPGEKLFF. At the DNA level, the sequence is TGTGCCAGCAGCTCCCCCGGTGAAAAACTGTTTTTT.